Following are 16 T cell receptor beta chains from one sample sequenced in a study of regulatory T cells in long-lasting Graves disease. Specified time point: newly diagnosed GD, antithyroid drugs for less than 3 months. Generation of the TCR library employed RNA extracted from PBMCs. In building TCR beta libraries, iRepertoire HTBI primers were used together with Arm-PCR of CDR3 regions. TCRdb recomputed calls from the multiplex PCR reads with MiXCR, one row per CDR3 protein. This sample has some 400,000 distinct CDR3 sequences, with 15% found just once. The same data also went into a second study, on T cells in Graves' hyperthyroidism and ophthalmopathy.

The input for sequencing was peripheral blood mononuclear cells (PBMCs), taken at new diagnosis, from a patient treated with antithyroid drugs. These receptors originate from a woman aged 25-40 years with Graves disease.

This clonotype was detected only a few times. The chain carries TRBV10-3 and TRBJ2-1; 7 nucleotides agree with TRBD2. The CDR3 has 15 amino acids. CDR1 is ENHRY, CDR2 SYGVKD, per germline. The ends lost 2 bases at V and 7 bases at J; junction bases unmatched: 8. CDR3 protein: CAISEGGSRSNEQFF. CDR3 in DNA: TGTGCCATCAGTGAGGGCGGGAGTAGATCAAATGAGCAGTTCTTC.

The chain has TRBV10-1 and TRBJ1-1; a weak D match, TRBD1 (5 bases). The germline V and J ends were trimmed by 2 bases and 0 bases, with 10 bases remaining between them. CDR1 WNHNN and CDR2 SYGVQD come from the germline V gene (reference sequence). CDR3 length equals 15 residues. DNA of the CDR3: TGCGCCAGCAGTGAGGGGACGGCAATGAACACTGAAGCTTTCTTT. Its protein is CASSEGTAMNTEAFF.

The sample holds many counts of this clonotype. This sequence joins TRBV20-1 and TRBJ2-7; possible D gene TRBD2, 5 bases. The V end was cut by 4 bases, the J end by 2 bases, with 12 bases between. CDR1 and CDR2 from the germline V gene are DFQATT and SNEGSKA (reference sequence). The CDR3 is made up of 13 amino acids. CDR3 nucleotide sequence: TGCAGTGCTATGGAGGCTACGCCCTACGAGCAGTACTTC. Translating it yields CSAMEATPYEQYF.

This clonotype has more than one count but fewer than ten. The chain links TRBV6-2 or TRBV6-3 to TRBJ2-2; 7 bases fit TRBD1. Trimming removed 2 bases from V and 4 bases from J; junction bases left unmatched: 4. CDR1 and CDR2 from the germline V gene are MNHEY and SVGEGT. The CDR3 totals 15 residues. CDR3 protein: CASSYLGQPTGELFF. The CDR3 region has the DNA TGTGCCAGCAGTTACCTGGGACAGCCCACCGGGGAGCTGTTTTTT.

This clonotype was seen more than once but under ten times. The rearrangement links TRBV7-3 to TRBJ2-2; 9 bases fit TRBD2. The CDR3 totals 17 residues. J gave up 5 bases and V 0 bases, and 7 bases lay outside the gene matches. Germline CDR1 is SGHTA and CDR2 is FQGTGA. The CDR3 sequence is CASSLTFPSGDTGELFF. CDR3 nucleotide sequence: TGTGCCAGCAGCTTAACGTTTCCTAGCGGGGATACCGGGGAGCTGTTTTTT. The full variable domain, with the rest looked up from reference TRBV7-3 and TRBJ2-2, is GAGVSQTPSNKVTEKGKYVELRCDPISGHTALYWYRQSLGQGPEFLIYFQGTGAADDSGLPNDRFFAVRPEGSVSTLKIQRTERGDSAVYLCASSLTFPSGDTGELFFGEGSRLTVL.

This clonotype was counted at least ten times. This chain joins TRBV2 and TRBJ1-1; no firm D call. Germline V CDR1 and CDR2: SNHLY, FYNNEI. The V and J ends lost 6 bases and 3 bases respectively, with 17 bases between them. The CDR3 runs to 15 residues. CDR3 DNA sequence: TGTGCCAGCAGCGATGGTTGGAATCCGTACACTGAAGCTTTCTTT. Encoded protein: CASSDGWNPYTEAFF.

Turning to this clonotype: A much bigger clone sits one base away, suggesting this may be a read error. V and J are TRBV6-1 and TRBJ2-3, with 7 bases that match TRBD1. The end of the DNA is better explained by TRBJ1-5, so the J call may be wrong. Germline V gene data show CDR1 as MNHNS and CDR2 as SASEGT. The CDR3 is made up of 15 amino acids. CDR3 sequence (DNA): TGTGCCAGCAGTCACGGGACAGTAAGCACAGATACGCAGCATTTT. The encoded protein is CASSHGTVSTDTQHF.

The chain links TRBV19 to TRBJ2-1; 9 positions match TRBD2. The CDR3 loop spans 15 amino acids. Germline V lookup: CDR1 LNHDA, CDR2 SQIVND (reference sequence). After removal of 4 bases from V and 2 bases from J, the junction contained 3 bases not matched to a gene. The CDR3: CASSNGGRAYNEQFF. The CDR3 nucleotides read TGTGCCAGTAGTAACGGCGGGAGGGCCTACAATGAGCAGTTCTTC. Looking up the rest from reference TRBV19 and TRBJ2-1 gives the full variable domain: DGGITQSPKYLFRKEGQNVTLSCEQNLNHDAMYWYRQDPGQGLRLIYYSQIVNDFQKGDIAEGYSVSREKKESFPLTVTSAQKNPTAFYLCASSNGGRAYNEQFFGPGTRLTVL.

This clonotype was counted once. The chain's CDR3 is CSARTHEQYF. In DNA form, the CDR3 reads TGCAGTGCTCGGACCCACGAGCAGTACTTC. The chain joins TRBV20-1 to TRBJ2-7; D uncertain. The CDR3 consists of 10 residues. Germline lookup yields CDR1 DFQATT and CDR2 SNEGSKA (reference sequence). The V gene lost 5 bases and the J gene lost 5 bases, with 7 bases spanning the gap.

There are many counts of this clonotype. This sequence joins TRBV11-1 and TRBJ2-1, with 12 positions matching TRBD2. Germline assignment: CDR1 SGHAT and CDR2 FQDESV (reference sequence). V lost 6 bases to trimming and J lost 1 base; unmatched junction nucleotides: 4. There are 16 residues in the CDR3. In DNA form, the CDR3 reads TGTGCCAGCAGTTTGACTAGCGGGAGTTCCTACAATGAGCAGTTCTTC. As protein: CASSLTSGSSYNEQFF.

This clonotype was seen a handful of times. In DNA form, the CDR3 reads TGTGCCAGCAGTTTAAACCTTGCGAACACCGGGGAGCTGTTTTTT. This translates into CASSLNLANTGELFF. The chain carries TRBV12-3 or TRBV12-4 and TRBJ2-2; D gene ambiguous. V lost 2 bases and J lost 0, with 7 bases in between. The CDR3 is 15 amino acids.

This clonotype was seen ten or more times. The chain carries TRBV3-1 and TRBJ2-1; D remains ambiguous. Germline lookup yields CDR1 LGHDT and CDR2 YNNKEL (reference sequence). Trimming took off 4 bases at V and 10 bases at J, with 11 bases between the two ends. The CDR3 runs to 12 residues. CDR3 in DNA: TGTGCCAGCAGCCTCTTTGAAGGGGAGCAGTTCTTC. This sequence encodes CASSLFEGEQFF.

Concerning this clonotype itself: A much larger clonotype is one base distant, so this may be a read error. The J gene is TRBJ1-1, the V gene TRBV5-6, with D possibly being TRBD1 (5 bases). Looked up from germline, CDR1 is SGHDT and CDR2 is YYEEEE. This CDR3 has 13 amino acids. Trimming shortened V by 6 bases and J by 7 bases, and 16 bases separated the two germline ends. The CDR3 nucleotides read TGTGCCAGCACCCGGCGGCAGGGAGATGAAGCTTTCTTT. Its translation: CASTRRQGDEAFF.

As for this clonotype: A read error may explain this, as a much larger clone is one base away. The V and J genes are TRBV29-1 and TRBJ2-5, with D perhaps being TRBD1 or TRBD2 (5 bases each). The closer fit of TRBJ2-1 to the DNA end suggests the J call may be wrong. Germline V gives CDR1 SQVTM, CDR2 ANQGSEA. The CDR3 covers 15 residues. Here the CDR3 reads CSVVPTEAGQETQFF. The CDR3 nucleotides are TGCAGCGTTGTTCCGACGGAGGCAGGACAAGAGACCCAGTTCTTC.

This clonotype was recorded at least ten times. CDR3: CSARSERNAYEQYF. CDR3 coding DNA: TGCAGTGCTAGATCGGAGAGGAATGCCTACGAGCAGTACTTC. V is TRBV20-1 and J is TRBJ2-7; D unclear. V was trimmed by 2 bases and J by 2 bases, leaving 13 bases between them. Germline-derived CDR1 and CDR2 are DFQATT and SNEGSKA (reference sequence). The CDR3 is made up of 14 amino acids.

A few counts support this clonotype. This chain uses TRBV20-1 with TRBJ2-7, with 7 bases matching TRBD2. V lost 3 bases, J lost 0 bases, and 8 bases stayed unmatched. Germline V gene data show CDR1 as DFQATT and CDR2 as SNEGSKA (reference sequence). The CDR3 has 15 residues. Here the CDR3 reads CSASHPAGPSYEQYF. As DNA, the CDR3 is TGCAGTGCTAGTCATCCAGCGGGGCCCTCCTACGAGCAGTACTTC.